This T cell receptor (beta chain) originates from a study of shared clonotypes between healthy human individuals (dated by TCRdb to 2018 to 2020). Study-wide context: The cohort comprised a couple of women and a few men aged 18 to 49 years. Each donor's leukapheresis produced roughly between about 0.9 and 9.5 billion PBMCs. To estimate repertoire size and how much clonotype sharing occurs between individuals, the study deeply sequenced the blood TCR repertoires of five healthy adults. Different laboratories and diverse techniques were used to prepare libraries and sequence TCR repertoires, to increase sequencing depth and limit assay-specific biases. For each donor, three plates each were used for CD4 naive and CD4 memory, two plates were used for CD8 naive, and one plate was used for CD8 memory.

The paper's findings and limits, for the study overall: Roughly 5.2% of naive CD4, 3.5% of naive CD8, 2.3% of memory CD4, and approximately 0.4% of memory CD8 clonotypes were shared across a few donors. Incomplete sequencing was indicated by rarefaction of sorted-subset datasets, despite the large sequencing depth. Because the study included a small number of donors, the genetic and exposure-history diversity represented was limited. Estimated clonotype richness was generally larger for naive than for memory subsets. Compared with non-shared clonotypes, the clonotypes found in all four sorted-subset donors had higher generation probabilities. Based on pairwise subsampling, the degree of clonotype sharing among donors was expected to be affected by sequencing depth. Only blood was sampled, and tissue TCR repertoires likely differ from those in blood.

There are 16 amino acids in the CDR3, from cysteine to phenylalanine inclusive. Only the CDR3 part of the read is kept: 48 bases, read in frame from the first base. For CDR1 and CDR2, the germline V gene lists KGHSH and LQKENI. The germline ends are 10 bases apart after V is trimmed by 3 bases and J by 1 base. Of note for this clone: Which antigen it targets is not known. Base qualities are not recorded, but no much larger clone differs from it by a single base.

The donors were healthy, HIV-negative adults with no recently reported acute infections or vaccinations. All donors were Caucasian adults living in Nashville, Tennessee, USA. CD4+ T cells were enriched by magnetic negative selection; naive cells were then positively selected on CD45RA, and the negative fraction formed the memory subset. Blood was obtained by leukapheresis, after which PBMCs were separated by Ficoll-Histopaque density gradient centrifugation and cryopreserved in liquid nitrogen vapor phase. Analytical flow cytometry was used to check the purity and quantity of every magnetically sorted T cell population. Genomic DNA was isolated from each sorted fraction and quantified by UV absorbance on a Nanodrop 2000c. Using the deep immunoSEQ assay, multiplex PCR amplified TCR CDR3 regions from genomic DNA. Extracted genomic DNA from each cell subset was spread evenly across all wells of several immunoSEQ 96-well plates, with each plate serving as a replicate. For sorted subsets, each replicate PCR was loaded with about 200 ng genomic DNA, equivalent to 32,000 or so T cell genomes. The purified libraries were quantified using a Qubit 3.0 fluorometer, sized with a Bioanalyzer 2100, and then quantified again using the KAPA Library Quantification kit. Every immunoSEQ 96-well plate was sequenced on a dedicated single-read 150-cycle Illumina NextSeq 550 flow cell. Processing in the source paper ran as follows. The immunoSEQ output contained only junctional sequences without quality scores, so filtering could not match that applied to full-length reads. Sequences were annotated with PyIR, a Python wrapper for IgBLAST v1.9, using IMGT germline references to assign V/J genes and CDR3. Any read was removed if the V/J assignment was weak (E-value above 1e-6), the CDR3 was missing, or the read contained stop codons, out-of-frame junctions, or ambiguous translated residues. V3J clonotypes were defined as sequences sharing the same inferred V gene, J gene, and CDR3 amino acid sequence. Percentage overlap between repertoires was computed as shared unique clonotypes divided by the size of the smaller repertoire. Three approaches were used to assess repertoire richness: RTK rarefaction, the Chao1 estimator, and Recon v2.1 estimates of unobserved clonotypes. For all TCRbeta clonotypes obtained by the gDNA method from a few donors, generation probabilities were computed with OLGA. TCRdb mirrors the immuneACCESS table, restricted to in-frame sequences. Some clones are absent from its copies; in checked studies, under half trace to an unresolved V gene, and the reason for the others is unknown. Clonal size and the V and J genes are those of that table, whereas D and trimming came from the DNA. In all, the sample holds approximately 2.1 million clones, and more than 80% of those were seen once. The top ten constitute 0.3% to 0.4% of the sample.

This clonotype was obtained from a man younger than 30 in good health. Some clones in this sample may be carry-over from other donors' samples. Sequencing input: naive CD4+ T cells from PBMCs. The meaning of the sample's cell subset or site label: CD45RA+ positively selected. The sequence joins TRBV18 to TRBJ2-6; the D gene is perhaps TRBD1, from 6 matching bases. In nucleotides, the sequence is TGTGCCAGCTCACCCTACACAGGGTCTGGGGCCAACGTCCTGACTTTC. This yields the protein CASSPYTGSGANVLTF.